These 10 T cell receptor beta chains originate from one sample sequenced in a study of blood T cell repertoires in COVID-19. The data were produced by immunoSEQ multiplex PCR, yet TCRdb's version contains in-frame clones alone and is incomplete. The sample consists of about 350,000 clones, more than 70% of them appearing once. The sample was PBMCs or T cells enriched from blood (not recorded which). Receptor source: a woman younger than 45 who had been exposed to COVID-19.

The gene calls are TRBV28 and TRBJ2-1, with D maybe TRBD1 (7 bases). There are 16 residues in the CDR3. Trimming took 5 bases from V and 7 from J, leaving 21 bases between them. Germline lookup yields CDR1 MDHEN and CDR2 SYDVKM. In nucleotides, the CDR3 is TGTGCCAGCAGTGAACTCGGCCAACAGGGGAGGAATGAGCAGTTCTTC. It codes for CASSELGQQGRNEQFF. Variable domain in full (rest from reference TRBV28 and TRBJ2-1): DVKVTQSSRYLVKRTGEKVFLECVQDMDHENMFWYRQDPGLGLRLIYFSYDVKMKEKGDIPEGYSVSREKKERFSLILESASTNQTSMYLCASSELGQQGRNEQFFGPGTRLTVL.

The chain combines TRBV6-5 with TRBJ1-3; 8 bases fit TRBD1. V dropped 6 bases and J dropped 6; count of bases not matched to a gene: 10. There are 15 residues in the CDR3. Germline V gene sequence: CDR1 MNHEY, CDR2 SVGAGI. The CDR3 spells CASSQGQGGPNTIYF. Here the CDR3 DNA reads TGTGCCAGCAGCCAAGGACAGGGAGGGCCAAACACCATATATTTT.

This clone appeared a single time. In DNA form, the CDR3 reads TGCGCCAGCAGCCAAGAAGAGACTAGGGGTCACAATGAGCAGTTCTTC. This sequence encodes CASSQEETRGHNEQFF. The rearrangement links TRBV4-1 to TRBJ2-1; tentatively, D is TRBD2 (6 bases). Germline-derived CDR1 and CDR2 are MGHRA and YSYEKL. This CDR3 has 16 amino acids. The ends were cut back, 0 bases at V and 5 bases at J, with 14 bases in the middle.

Note on this clone: A read error may produce the germline difference seen at one junction end. The gene calls are TRBV6-5 and TRBJ2-5; TRBD2 is a possible D gene (6 bases). The CDR3 is made up of 15 amino acids. Germline values: CDR1 MNHEY, CDR2 SVGAGI. The CDR3 nucleotides read TGTGCCAGCAGTGACTCCCGGGGGTACCAAGAGACCCAGTACTTC. Protein sequence: CASSDSRGYQETQYF.

A few counts support this clone. The genes are TRBV5-1 and TRBJ1-2; D unresolved. Germline CDR1 and CDR2: SGHRS and YFSETQ. Trimming took off 0 bases at V and 7 bases at J, with 10 bases between the two ends. The CDR3 loop spans 13 amino acids. The CDR3 spells CASSLGGASGYTF. The CDR3 DNA reads as TGCGCCAGCAGCTTGGGTGGAGCCTCTGGCTACACCTTC.

The chain employs TRBV5-6 and TRBJ2-7, with D possibly TRBD1 on 5 matching bases. This CDR3 is built from 14 residues. Germline V CDR1 and CDR2: SGHDT, YYEEEE. V was clipped by 3 bases and J by 4 bases, with 14 bases between them. The CDR3 loop reads CASSYPSRQYEQYF. The CDR3 DNA is TGTGCCAGCAGCTACCCATCGAGACAGTACGAGCAGTACTTC.

The genes are TRBV5-1 and TRBJ2-1; possible D gene TRBD2, 6 bases. There are 14 residues in the CDR3. The V gene's germline CDR1 is SGHRS and CDR2 YFSETQ. Trimming shortened V by 4 bases and J by 9 bases, and 17 bases separated the two germline ends. In nucleotides, the CDR3 is TGCGCCAGCAGCCCGGTCGGCGGGATAGGTGAGCAGTTCTTC. Its translation is CASSPVGGIGEQFF.

This chain uses TRBV18 with TRBJ2-7, with TRBD1 matching 7 bases. Germline values: CDR1 KGHSH, CDR2 LQKENI. Germline trimming cut 3 bases from V and 7 bases from J; bases unmatched to any gene: 9. CDR3 length: 14 amino acids. The CDR3: CASSPQDRNMEQYF. The CDR3 nucleotides read TGTGCCAGCTCACCGCAGGACAGGAATATGGAGCAGTACTTC.

This clone is a singleton in its sample. CDR3 bases: TGTGCCAGCAGCGTCGAACAGGGCTTATGGGAGACCCAGTACTTC. It specifies CASSVEQGLWETQYF. The chain uses TRBV9 and TRBJ2-5, with D maybe TRBD1 (6 bases). The CDR3 length is 15 residues. V was pared by 2 bases and J by 5 bases, with 16 bases between. CDR1 is SGDLS, CDR2 YYNGEE, per germline. The full variable domain, with the rest looked up from reference TRBV9 and TRBJ2-5, is DSGVTQTPKHLITATGQRVTLRCSPRSGDLSVYWYQQSLDQGLQFLIQYYNGEERAKGNILERFSAQQFPDLHSELNLSSLELGDSALYFCASSVEQGLWETQYFGPGTRLLVL.

The V gene is TRBV10-3, the J gene TRBJ1-1; D is unresolved. The CDR3 runs 11 residues. Germline loops: CDR1 ENHRY, CDR2 SYGVKD. The V gene lost 4 bases and the J gene lost 8 bases, with 8 bases spanning the gap. Here the CDR3 reads CAISVGREAFF. CDR3 DNA: TGTGCCATCAGTGTTGGTAGAGAAGCTTTCTTT.